This T cell receptor beta chain emerged from a study of blood T cell repertoires in COVID-19. Study-wide background: Samples of COVID-19 (acute and convalescent) were obtained from the United States, Italy and Spain. The analysed material was cDNA or gDNA that came from T cells, B-cell-depleted T cells, or PBMCs.

The protocol was immunoSEQ multiplex PCR, while the TCRdb copy is restricted to in-frame clones and leaves out a portion. The table has tens of thousands of clones, 70% to 90% seen once; the top ten hold more than 8%. Germline V gives CDR1 SQVTM, CDR2 ANQGSEA. Trimming cost V 7 bases and J 3 bases; bases outside gene matches: 7. This CDR3 comprises 13 residues. Sequenced material: peripheral blood. This receptor was obtained from a man under 40 with acute or convalescent COVID-19. This chain joins TRBV29-1 and TRBJ2-7; 9 positions match TRBD1. CDR3 nucleotide sequence: TGCAGCGCCGCTCGGGGACAGGGCTACGAGCAGTACTTC. This gives the protein CSAARGQGYEQYF.